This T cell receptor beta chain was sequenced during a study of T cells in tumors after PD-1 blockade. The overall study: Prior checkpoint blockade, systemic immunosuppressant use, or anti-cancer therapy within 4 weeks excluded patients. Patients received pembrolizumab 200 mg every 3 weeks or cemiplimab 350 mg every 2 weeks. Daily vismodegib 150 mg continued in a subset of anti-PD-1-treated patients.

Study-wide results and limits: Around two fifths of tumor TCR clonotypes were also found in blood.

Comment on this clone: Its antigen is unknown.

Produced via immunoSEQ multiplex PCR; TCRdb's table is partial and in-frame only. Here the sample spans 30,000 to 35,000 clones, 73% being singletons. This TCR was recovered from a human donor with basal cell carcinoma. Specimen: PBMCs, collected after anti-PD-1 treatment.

The DNA for the CDR3 is TGTGCCAGCAGTGGCCGGGGCTACTCTGGGGCCAACGTCCTGACTTTC. This sequence encodes CASSGRGYSGANVLTF. The chain recombines TRBV11-3 with TRBJ2-6; D tentatively fits TRBD1 or TRBD2 (5 bases each). The CDR3 totals 16 residues. Germline CDR1 reads SGHNT; CDR2 reads YENEEA. Trimming removed 6 bases at V and 0 bases at J, with 12 bases between.